These 29 T cell receptor beta chains originate from one sample sequenced in a study of cytomegalovirus exposure and HLA in healthy donors. The PCR used 60 Vbeta and 13 Jbeta primers. The data were produced by immunoSEQ multiplex PCR, yet TCRdb's version contains in-frame clones alone and is incomplete. The table has about 190,000 clones, 83% seen once. Sequenced material: PBMCs. These receptors were obtained from a man aged 45 to 65 in good health and CMV-seronegative.

The rearrangement joins TRBV18 to TRBJ1-3; 7 positions match TRBD1. J lost 3 bases, V lost 2 bases, and 7 bases had no gene match. Germline CDR1 is KGHSH and CDR2 is LQKENI. The CDR3 loop spans 16 amino acids. CDR3 amino acids: CASSPSGQAYGNTIYF. CDR3 nucleotide sequence: TGTGCCAGCTCACCATCCGGACAGGCATATGGAAACACCATATATTTT.

The chain couples TRBV2 to TRBJ2-7; 8 nucleotides align to TRBD1. CDR3 size: 13 residues. Germline assignment: CDR1 SNHLY and CDR2 FYNNEI. Unmatched junction bases numbered 3, after V lost 6 bases and J lost 2 bases. CDR3 sequence (DNA): TGTGCCAGCAGGCAGGGGGCTACCTACGAGCAGTACTTC. The encoded protein is CASRQGATYEQYF.

This chain links TRBV19 with TRBJ2-2; D unresolved. Germline-derived CDR1 and CDR2 are LNHDA and SQIVND (reference sequence). CDR3 length equals 13 residues. V was trimmed by 4 bases and J by 2 bases, leaving 5 bases between them. This CDR3 is CASSRLNTGELFF. The CDR3 DNA sequence: TGTGCCAGTAGTAGGCTTAACACCGGGGAGCTGTTTTTT.

The chain couples TRBV18 to TRBJ2-3; TRBD2 agrees at 11 bases. Unmatched junction bases numbered 6, after V lost 0 bases and J lost 1 base. The germline CDR1 and CDR2 sequences are KGHSH and LQKENI. The CDR3 is made up of 18 amino acids. The CDR3, as DNA: TGTGCCAGCTCACCACCGGGGGCACTAGCGGGAGGCACAGATACGCAGTATTTT. Encoded protein: CASSPPGALAGGTDTQYF.

This clone appeared a few times. The V call is TRBV5-5, the J call TRBJ1-5; 9 bases are shared with TRBD1. Trimming took 3 bases from V and 11 from J; bases not matched to a gene: 6. The CDR3 runs to 13 residues. Germline CDR1 SGHKS, CDR2 YYEKEE (reference sequence). This chain's CDR3 is CASSSWTGEAQHF. The CDR3 DNA is TGTGCCAGCAGCTCCTGGACAGGGGAAGCCCAGCATTTT.

The rearrangement joins TRBV5-1 to TRBJ2-5; 12 bases align to TRBD2. The CDR3 contains 15 residues. Germline assignment: CDR1 SGHRS and CDR2 YFSETQ. After removal of 4 bases from V and 5 bases from J, the junction contained 6 bases not matched to a gene. The DNA for the CDR3 is TGCGCCAGCAGCCCCGCTACTAGCGGGAGGGAGACCCAGTACTTC. It encodes CASSPATSGRETQYF.

This sequence joins TRBV10-3 and TRBJ2-2, with TRBD2 identical over 10 bases. The CDR3 loop spans 14 amino acids. Germline lookup yields CDR1 ENHRY and CDR2 SYGVKD. The CDR3 loop reads CPLAGAGNDGELFF. The CDR3, as DNA: TGTCCCCTAGCGGGGGCGGGGAACGACGGGGAGCTGTTTTTT.

This chain connects TRBV9 to TRBJ1-2; D ambiguous. The CDR3 spans 12 residues. The V and J ends lost 3 bases and 4 bases respectively, with 7 bases between them. Germline CDR1 is SGDLS and CDR2 is YYNGEE. CDR3: CASSATSYGYTF. CDR3 nucleotides: TGTGCCAGCAGCGCCACTTCCTATGGCTACACCTTC. The full variable domain, its missing parts supplied by reference TRBV9 and TRBJ1-2, is DSGVTQTPKHLITATGQRVTLRCSPRSGDLSVYWYQQSLDQGLQFLIQYYNGEERAKGNILERFSAQQFPDLHSELNLSSLELGDSALYFCASSATSYGYTFGSGTRLTVV.

This rearrangement joins TRBV10-1 to TRBJ2-7; 9 bases are shared with TRBD1. The CDR3 is made up of 18 amino acids. Unmatched junction bases numbered 17, after V lost 2 bases and J lost 6 bases. Germline V gene sequence: CDR1 WNHNN, CDR2 SYGVQD (reference sequence). CDR3 sequence reads: CASSEPWTGVKSRLEQYF. For the CDR3, the DNA is TGCGCCAGCAGTGAGCCTTGGACAGGGGTCAAATCCCGGCTCGAGCAGTACTTC.

The chain joins TRBV7-9 to TRBJ2-5, with TRBD2 matching over 8 bases. This CDR3 is 15 amino acids long. V lost 4 bases and J lost 7; bases outside the gene matches: 11. CDR1 is SEHNR, CDR2 FQNEAQ, per germline (reference sequence). The CDR3 DNA follows: TGTGCCAGCAGCTCCCGAAGGTCGGGAGGGTGGACCCAGTACTTC. This translates into CASSSRRSGGWTQYF.

The chain couples TRBV4-3 to TRBJ2-1; possible D gene TRBD1, 6 bases. The V end was cut by 1 base, the J end by 3 bases, with 10 bases between. Per germline, CDR1 LGHNA and CDR2 YSLEER. The CDR3 is 15 residues long. The CDR3 region has the DNA TGCGCCAGCAGCCAAGCTCGGACAGTCTACAATGAGCAGTTCTTC. Amino acid sequence: CASSQARTVYNEQFF.

V and J are TRBV10-3 and TRBJ1-2, with D tentatively TRBD1 (6 bases). The CDR3 has 14 residues. The germline V gene encodes CDR1 ENHRY and CDR2 SYGVKD. Trimming removed 2 bases from V and 1 base from J, with 8 bases in between. CDR3 sequence: CAISERQDNYGYTF. The CDR3 nucleotides read TGTGCCATCAGTGAGCGACAGGATAACTATGGCTACACCTTC.

This chain joins TRBV28 and TRBJ2-7, with 9 positions matching TRBD2. The CDR3 is 15 amino acids. J gave up 2 bases and V 6 bases, and 8 bases lay outside the gene matches. Germline CDR1 reads MDHEN; CDR2 reads SYDVKM. Here the CDR3 DNA reads TGTGCCAGCAGGTCTAGCGGGATTTCCCCCTACGAGCAGTACTTC. It encodes CASRSSGISPYEQYF.

Concerning this clone: A junction end diverges from the germline sequence, so it may reflect a read error. The chain links TRBV7-9 to TRBJ2-5; 7 bases are shared with TRBD2. Germline values: CDR1 SEHNR, CDR2 FQNEAQ (reference sequence). The CDR3 totals 17 residues. The CDR3 sequence: CSSSSWEGGASQETQYF. CDR3 DNA sequence: TGTTCCAGCAGCTCGTGGGAGGGCGGGGCCTCCCAAGAGACCCAGTACTTC.

This chain uses TRBV10-2 with TRBJ1-4; perhaps TRBD1 as D (6 bases). Germline V gene lookup returns CDR1 WSHSY and CDR2 SAAADI. V was pared by 2 bases and J by 3 bases, with 10 bases between. This CDR3 comprises 15 residues. The CDR3 sequence: CASSERGAANEKLFF. In DNA form, the CDR3 reads TGCGCCAGCAGTGAGCGGGGGGCAGCTAATGAAAAACTGTTTTTT.

A remark on this clone: The sample carries other DNA sequences with the same CDR3. The CDR3 nucleotides read TGCAGTGCTAGAGACGCCTACGAGCAGTACTTC. This sequence encodes CSARDAYEQYF. The gene calls are TRBV20-1 and TRBJ2-7, with D unclear. V lost 0 bases and J lost 2, with 2 bases in between. The CDR3 runs 11 residues. Germline V gene sequence: CDR1 DFQATT, CDR2 SNEGSKA (reference sequence).

V usage is TRBV29-1 and J usage is TRBJ2-5; 9 nucleotides agree with TRBD1. The CDR3 has 12 residues. The V segment lost 6 bases and the J segment 4 bases; nucleotides outside the gene matches: 3. The germline V gene has CDR1 SQVTM and CDR2 ANQGSEA. CDR3 coding DNA: TGCAGCGTGAGGACAGGGGCAGAGACCCAGTACTTC. Residues: CSVRTGAETQYF.

Only a few counts were recorded for this clone. The V call is TRBV28, the J call TRBJ1-1, with D unclear. This CDR3 is 11 amino acids long. Between the trimmed V and J ends, which lost 7 bases and 3 bases, there was a span of 6 bases. Germline CDR1 and CDR2: MDHEN and SYDVKM. CDR3 DNA: TGTGCCAGCACCTTCTACACTGAAGCTTTCTTT. It specifies CASTFYTEAFF.

This clone was recorded once. The V and J genes are TRBV5-1 and TRBJ2-1; 13 bases map to TRBD2. After removal of 3 bases from V and 1 base from J, the junction contained 13 bases not matched to a gene. In germline, CDR1 is SGHRS, CDR2 YFSETQ. This CDR3 comprises 20 residues. The CDR3 nucleotides are TGCGCCAGCAGCTCACGGACTAGCGGGAGAGGCATACCTTCCTACAATGAGCAGTTCTTC. This translates into CASSSRTSGRGIPSYNEQFF. Drawing the rest from reference TRBV5-1 and TRBJ2-1, the complete variable domain is KAGVTQTPRYLIKTRGQQVTLSCSPISGHRSVSWYQQTPGQGLQFLFEYFSETQRNKGNFPGRFSGRQFSNSRSEMNVSTLELGDSALYLCASSSRTSGRGIPSYNEQFFGPGTRLTVL.

The chain couples TRBV4-2 to TRBJ1-3; 7 bases are shared with TRBD1. Matching the DNA end better, TRBJ2-2 makes the J call doubtful. This CDR3 spans 15 amino acids. The germline V gene encodes CDR1 LGHNA and CDR2 YNFKEQ. The CDR3 coding sequence is TGTGCCAGCAGCCCACAGGGGATAGAGACCGGGGAGCTGTTTTTT. Protein sequence: CASSPQGIETGELFF.

This clone was seen a handful of times. This chain uses TRBV5-1 with TRBJ1-1, with a weak D call TRBD1 (6 bases). Germline V lookup: CDR1 SGHRS, CDR2 YFSETQ. The CDR3 runs 15 residues. V lost 3 bases to trimming and J lost 2 bases, with 14 bases between them. The CDR3 DNA reads as TGCGCCAGCAGCTCCCAGGGACAATCCAACACTGAAGCTTTCTTT. Translated, it gives CASSSQGQSNTEAFF.

The gene calls are TRBV13 and TRBJ2-7; 8 bases are shared with TRBD1. This CDR3 has 15 residues. V gave up 8 bases and J gave up 7 bases; unmatched junction bases: 16. CDR1 and CDR2 from the germline V gene are PRHDT and FYEKMQ (reference sequence). The DNA for the CDR3 is TGTGCCAGCGGCTACCGGCAGGGGGCGAAGAATGAGCAGTACTTC. Translation: CASGYRQGAKNEQYF.

The chain's CDR3 is CASTSNRENYGYTF. CDR3 coding DNA: TGTGCCAGTACTTCTAACCGGGAGAACTATGGCTACACCTTC. The chain couples TRBV19 to TRBJ1-2; unclear D gene. CDR1 is LNHDA, CDR2 SQIVND, per germline (reference sequence). This CDR3 has 14 residues. V lost 7 bases, J lost 2 bases, and 14 bases lay in between.

The chain employs TRBV19 and TRBJ2-7; TRBD2 agrees at 8 bases. The germline V gene encodes CDR1 LNHDA and CDR2 SQIVND (reference sequence). The CDR3 spans 16 residues. The junction had 12 bases not matched to a gene; V was cut back by 3 bases and J by 5 bases. Here the CDR3 DNA reads TGTGCCAGTAGTATCCGGGTGGGGCTAGCGGGCGACGAGCAGTACTTC. This encodes CASSIRVGLAGDEQYF. The variable domain in full, with the rest retrieved from reference TRBV19 and TRBJ2-7, is DGGITQSPKYLFRKEGQNVTLSCEQNLNHDAMYWYRQDPGQGLRLIYYSQIVNDFQKGDIAEGYSVSREKKESFPLTVTSAQKNPTAFYLCASSIRVGLAGDEQYFGPGTRLTVT.

The chain combines TRBV30 with TRBJ2-5; 9 bases agree with TRBD2. The CDR3 has 15 amino acids. V was pared by 2 bases and J by 5 bases, with 9 bases of the junction left unmatched. Germline V gene sequence: CDR1 GTSNPN, CDR2 SVGIG (reference sequence). CDR3 nucleotide sequence: TGTGCCTGGAGTATGGCGGGAGGGCCGGGGGAGACCCAGTACTTC. It encodes CAWSMAGGPGETQYF.

The rearrangement uses TRBV18 and TRBJ1-5; TRBD1 matches 9 bases. The trim removed 4 bases at V and 2 bases at J, leaving 6 bases unmatched. Germline V gene sequence: CDR1 KGHSH, CDR2 LQKENI. The CDR3 covers 16 residues. In nucleotides, the CDR3 is TGTGCCAGCTCACACGGACAGGGGTCGGGCAATCAGCCCCAGCATTTT. It codes for CASSHGQGSGNQPQHF. Full variable domain (missing parts from reference TRBV18 and TRBJ1-5): NAGVMQNPRHLVRRRGQEARLRCSPMKGHSHVYWYRQLPEEGLKFMVYLQKENIIDESGMPKERFSAEFPKEGPSILRIQQVVRGDSAAYFCASSHGQGSGNQPQHFGDGTRLSIL.

The gene calls are TRBV6-6 and TRBJ1-1; no clear D gene. This CDR3 contains 11 residues. V lost 7 bases to trimming and J lost 7 bases, with 10 bases between them. Germline CDR1 is MNHNY and CDR2 is SVGAGI (reference sequence). CDR3 amino acids: CASTDTREAFF. The CDR3 nucleotides are TGTGCCAGCACTGACACCCGTGAAGCTTTCTTT.

Only one count was recorded for this clone. The rearrangement uses TRBV6-5 and TRBJ2-7; D perhaps matches TRBD1 (6 bases). Per the germline V gene, CDR1 is MNHEY and CDR2 is SVGAGI. The CDR3 is 13 residues long. V shed 4 bases and J shed 6 bases, with 13 bases lying between them. The DNA of the CDR3 is TGTGCCAGCAGTTGGGGGCAGAGGCGCGAGCAGTACTTC. It yields the protein CASSWGQRREQYF.

This chain links TRBV10-3 with TRBJ2-2, with TRBD1 matching over 10 bases. Trimming at V came to 9 bases and at J to 0 bases, leaving 13 bases not matched to a gene. The CDR3 has 18 residues. Germline CDR1 is ENHRY and CDR2 is SYGVKD. DNA for the CDR3: TGTGCCATACGTCCGGGACAGGGGAAAGTAGCGAACACCGGGGAGCTGTTTTTT. Its protein is CAIRPGQGKVANTGELFF.